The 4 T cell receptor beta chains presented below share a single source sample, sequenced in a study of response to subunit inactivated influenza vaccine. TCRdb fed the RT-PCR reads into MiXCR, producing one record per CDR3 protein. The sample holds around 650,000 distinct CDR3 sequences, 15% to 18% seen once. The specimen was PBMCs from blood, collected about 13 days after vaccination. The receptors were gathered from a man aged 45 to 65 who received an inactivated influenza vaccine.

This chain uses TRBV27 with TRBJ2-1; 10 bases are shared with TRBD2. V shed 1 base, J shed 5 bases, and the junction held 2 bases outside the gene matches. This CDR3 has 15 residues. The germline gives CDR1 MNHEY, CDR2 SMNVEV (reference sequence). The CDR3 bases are TGTGCCAGCAGTTTATATAGCGGGAGGAACAATGAGCAGTTCTTC. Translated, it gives CASSLYSGRNNEQFF.

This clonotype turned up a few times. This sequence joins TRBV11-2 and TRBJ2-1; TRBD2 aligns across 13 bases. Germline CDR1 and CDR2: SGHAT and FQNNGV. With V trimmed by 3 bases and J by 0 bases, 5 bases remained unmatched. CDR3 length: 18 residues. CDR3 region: CASSFPRTSGSSYNEQFF. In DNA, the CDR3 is TGTGCCAGCAGCTTCCCCCGGACTAGCGGGAGCTCCTACAATGAGCAGTTCTTC.

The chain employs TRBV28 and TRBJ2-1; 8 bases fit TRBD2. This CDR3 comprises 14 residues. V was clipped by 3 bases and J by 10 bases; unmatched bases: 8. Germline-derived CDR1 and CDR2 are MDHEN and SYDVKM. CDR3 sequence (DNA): TGTGCCAGCAGTTTTGTTCTAGCGGGTCGCGAGCAGTTCTTC. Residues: CASSFVLAGREQFF.

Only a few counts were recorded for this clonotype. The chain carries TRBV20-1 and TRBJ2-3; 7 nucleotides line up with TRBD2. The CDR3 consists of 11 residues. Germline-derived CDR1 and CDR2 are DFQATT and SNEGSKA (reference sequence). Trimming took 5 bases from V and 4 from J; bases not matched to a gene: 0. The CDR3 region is CSAGGADTQYF. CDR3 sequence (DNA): TGCAGTGCTGGGGGGGCAGATACGCAGTATTTT.